The 22 T cell receptor beta chains below were found in one sample sequenced in a study of T cell repertoires in cytomegalovirus infection. TCRdb ran MiXCR on the reads and lists one entry per CDR3 protein. The sample consists of around 49,000 distinct CDR3 sequences, around 18% of them appearing once. These receptors lack a known antigen. The sequenced sample was CD8+ T cells from cultured PBMCs, obtained from culture after CMV antigen stimulation. The receptors originated from a human donor in good health (CMV status not recorded). Some clones in this sample may be carry-over from other donors' samples.

The chain couples TRBV10-2 to TRBJ1-5, with D unresolved. V dropped 3 bases and J dropped 4 bases, with 10 bases sitting between them. CDR3 length: 14 amino acids. Germline V CDR1 and CDR2: WSHSY, SAAADI. CDR3 loop: CASSEGQPNQPQHF. CDR3 coding DNA: TGCGCCAGCAGTGAAGGGCAGCCTAATCAGCCCCAGCATTTT.

The chain carries TRBV7-6 and TRBJ1-1; no clear D. Germline V gene sequence: CDR1 SGHVS, CDR2 FNYEAQ. V was shortened by 0 bases and J by 7 bases, with 6 bases between the two germline ends. This CDR3 contains 12 residues. CDR3 region: CASSLAGSEAFF. The CDR3 nucleotides read TGTGCCAGCAGCTTAGCGGGAAGTGAAGCTTTCTTT.

The chain's CDR3 is CASSVIREKLFF. The CDR3 DNA reads TGTGCCAGCAGTGTTATACGAGAAAAACTGTTTTTT. This rearrangement joins TRBV12-3 or TRBV12-4 to TRBJ1-4; D is unclear. The CDR3 extends over 12 amino acids. V lost 5 bases and J 8 bases, leaving 9 bases between the germline ends.

This clonotype has only a few counts. The chain links TRBV4-3 to TRBJ2-4; D is possibly TRBD2 (5 bases). V lost 3 bases and J 5 bases, leaving 14 bases between the germline ends. This CDR3 region has 15 residues. Germline V gene lookup returns CDR1 LGHNA and CDR2 YSLEER. The CDR3 sequence: CASSHSPGSENIQYF. CDR3 nucleotide sequence: TGCGCCAGCAGCCACTCCCCGGGATCCGAAAACATTCAGTACTTC.

This clonotype was counted only a few times. The genes are TRBV6-5 and TRBJ2-3, with D perhaps TRBD2 (5 bases). Looked up from germline, CDR1 is MNHEY and CDR2 is SVGAGI. The CDR3 sequence is 16 residues long. The V end was cut by 8 bases, the J end by 1 base, with 19 bases between. In DNA form, the CDR3 reads TGTGCCAGCTCCCGGGGAGCTAGCATCGGCACAGATACGCAGTATTTT. Its protein is CASSRGASIGTDTQYF.

This clonotype has just a few counts. V is TRBV4-2 and J is TRBJ2-3; perhaps TRBD2 as D (7 bases). Germline V CDR1 and CDR2: LGHNA, YNFKEQ. V gave up 0 bases and J gave up 4 bases, with 14 bases separating them. The CDR3 runs 16 residues. CDR3 sequence (DNA): TGTGCCAGCAGCCAAGAGTTGGAGGGGGGGCCAGATACGCAGTATTTT. Its protein is CASSQELEGGPDTQYF.

This clonotype was picked up a small number of times. One end of the junction does not line up with germline, which may come from a read error. The rearrangement joins TRBV4-1 to TRBJ2-7; D may be TRBD1 (5 bases). The CDR3 is made up of 15 amino acids. The germline V gene encodes CDR1 MGHRA and CDR2 YSYEKL. Here the CDR3 reads CASSQGQASSYEQYF. The DNA of the CDR3 is TGTGCCAGCAGCCAAGGACAAGCGAGCTCCTACGAGCAGTACTTC.

This clonotype was counted between two and nine times. V and J are TRBV11-2 and TRBJ1-2; D might be TRBD1 (5 bases). Trimming pared 5 bases from V and 8 bases from J, leaving 15 bases between. CDR1 is SGHAT, CDR2 FQNNGV, per germline. This CDR3 comprises 13 residues. The CDR3 loop reads CASSAQGWGGYTF. CDR3 in DNA: TGTGCCAGCAGCGCCCAGGGATGGGGCGGCTACACCTTC.

The gene calls are TRBV19 and TRBJ2-7; D uncertain. The CDR3 is 14 amino acids. Per the germline V gene, CDR1 is LNHDA and CDR2 is SQIVND (reference sequence). V shed 5 bases and J shed 1 base, with 12 bases lying between them. DNA of the CDR3: TGTGCCAGTAGTGAGGACGGACGGTCCTACGAGCAGTACTTC. It yields the protein CASSEDGRSYEQYF.

This clonotype showed up just a few times. This chain uses TRBV7-6 with TRBJ1-5; D remains unclear. This CDR3 region has 13 residues. The V gene's germline CDR1 is SGHVS and CDR2 FNYEAQ. Between the trimmed V and J ends, which lost 7 bases and 2 bases, there was a span of 9 bases. CDR3 nucleotides: TGTGCCAGCACCCGCGGAGGCAATCAGCCCCAGCATTTT. It specifies CASTRGGNQPQHF.

The chain links TRBV27 to TRBJ1-1; D perhaps matches TRBD1 (5 bases). The V and J ends lost 8 bases and 6 bases respectively, with 13 bases between them. The CDR3 is 12 residues long. CDR1 is MNHEY and CDR2 is SMNVEV in the germline V gene (reference sequence). CDR3: CASQGASPEAFF. CDR3 sequence (DNA): TGTGCCAGCCAAGGGGCGTCTCCTGAAGCTTTCTTT.

The table lists this clonotype with a few counts. The V and J genes are TRBV6-1 and TRBJ1-2; D is possibly TRBD1 (5 bases). CDR1 is MNHNS and CDR2 is SASEGT in the germline V gene. V was clipped by 0 bases and J by 2 bases, with 10 bases between them. The CDR3 runs 15 residues. Written as DNA, the CDR3 is TGTGCCAGCAGTGAAGCGTGGGGGACGAACTATGGCTACACCTTC. Protein sequence: CASSEAWGTNYGYTF.

The V gene is TRBV7-2, the J gene TRBJ2-5, with D perhaps matching TRBD1 (6 bases). Per germline, CDR1 SGHTA and CDR2 FQGNSA. The CDR3 totals 15 residues. V dropped 3 bases and J dropped 1 base, with 12 bases sitting between them. The CDR3 nucleotides read TGTGCCAGCAGCTTTATCGACAGGTCCCAAGAGACCCAGTACTTC. This encodes CASSFIDRSQETQYF.

V is TRBV7-9 and J is TRBJ2-5; D is undetermined. From germline, CDR1 is SEHNR and CDR2 FQNEAQ (reference sequence). The CDR3 sequence is 12 residues long. The V gene lost 4 bases and the J gene lost 5 bases, with 8 bases spanning the gap. The DNA for the CDR3 is TGTGCCAGCAGCTCCCTACAGGAGACCCAGTACTTC. This translates into CASSSLQETQYF.

The rearrangement links TRBV6-2 or TRBV6-3 to TRBJ2-1, with 10 bases aligning to TRBD2. The V segment lost 0 bases and the J segment 8 bases; nucleotides outside the gene matches: 7. CDR3 length: 16 residues. Germline CDR1 is MNHEY and CDR2 is SVGEGT. The CDR3 sequence is CASSYSWLAGEYEQFF. CDR3 coding DNA: TGTGCCAGCAGTTACTCGTGGCTAGCGGGAGAGTATGAGCAGTTCTTC.

This clonotype was observed many times. The gene calls are TRBV28 and TRBJ2-7, with TRBD2 identical over 11 bases. V dropped 2 bases and J dropped 7; count of bases not matched to a gene: 19. This CDR3 has 19 residues. Germline V lookup: CDR1 MDHEN, CDR2 SYDVKM. Here the CDR3 reads CASSLTLSPLAGGREEQYF. As DNA, the CDR3 is TGTGCCAGCAGTTTAACCCTCTCTCCATTAGCGGGAGGGCGTGAAGAGCAGTACTTC.

This clonotype was seen at least ten times. The CDR3 DNA reads as TGTGCCAGCACCGACAGACTAGCGGTCCCCTACGAGCAGTACTTC. Residues: CASTDRLAVPYEQYF. This chain connects TRBV6-2 or TRBV6-3 to TRBJ2-7, with 9 bases fitting TRBD2. Germline V CDR1 and CDR2: MNHEY, SVGEGT. The V gene end was trimmed by 7 bases and the J gene end by 2 bases; junction bases not matched to a gene: 9. The CDR3 consists of 15 residues.

V gene TRBV9 combines with J gene TRBJ1-4, with no clear D. CDR1 is SGDLS, CDR2 YYNGEE, per germline. The CDR3 extends over 18 amino acids. Trimming shortened V by 1 base and J by 0 bases, and 16 bases separated the two germline ends. The CDR3 sequence is CASSVNPGRTTTNEKLFF. Here the CDR3 DNA reads TGTGCCAGCAGCGTAAACCCCGGACGTACAACAACTAATGAAAAACTGTTTTTT.

This clonotype was detected only once. This chain uses TRBV6-2 or TRBV6-3 with TRBJ1-2; D remains ambiguous. The V end lost 9 bases, the J end lost 5 bases, and 7 bases lay between the germline ends. Germline CDR1 reads MNHEY; CDR2 reads SVGEGT. The CDR3 covers 10 residues. CDR3 sequence reads: CASGWYGYTF. The CDR3 nucleotides read TGTGCCAGTGGTTGGTATGGCTACACCTTC.

The rearrangement links TRBV7-2 to TRBJ2-1; D is perhaps TRBD1 (5 bases). V dropped 8 bases and J dropped 8 bases, with 22 bases sitting between them. This CDR3 is 15 amino acids long. Germline V gene lookup returns CDR1 SGHTA and CDR2 FQGNSA. CDR3 in DNA: TGTGCCAGCGCCCTGGGGCTAGGGGCAGGCGATGAGCAGTTCTTC. Translation: CASALGLGAGDEQFF.

This clonotype was counted many times. This rearrangement joins TRBV7-8 to TRBJ1-1; no clear D gene. The V gene's germline CDR1 is SGHVS and CDR2 FQNEAQ. The CDR3 sequence is 14 residues long. Deletions cut 1 base from V and 4 bases from J, with 10 bases between. The CDR3: CASSLGAKITEAFF. The DNA for the CDR3 is TGTGCCAGCAGCTTAGGAGCGAAGATCACTGAAGCTTTCTTT.

This chain's CDR3 is CASSFAGGDGYTF. For the CDR3, the DNA is TGTGCCAGCAGTTTCGCGGGGGGGGATGGCTACACCTTC. This chain joins TRBV6-5 and TRBJ1-2; D perhaps matches TRBD1 (5 bases). The V and J ends lost 4 bases and 6 bases respectively, with 12 bases between them. CDR3 length: 13 residues. Germline lookup yields CDR1 MNHEY and CDR2 SVGAGI.